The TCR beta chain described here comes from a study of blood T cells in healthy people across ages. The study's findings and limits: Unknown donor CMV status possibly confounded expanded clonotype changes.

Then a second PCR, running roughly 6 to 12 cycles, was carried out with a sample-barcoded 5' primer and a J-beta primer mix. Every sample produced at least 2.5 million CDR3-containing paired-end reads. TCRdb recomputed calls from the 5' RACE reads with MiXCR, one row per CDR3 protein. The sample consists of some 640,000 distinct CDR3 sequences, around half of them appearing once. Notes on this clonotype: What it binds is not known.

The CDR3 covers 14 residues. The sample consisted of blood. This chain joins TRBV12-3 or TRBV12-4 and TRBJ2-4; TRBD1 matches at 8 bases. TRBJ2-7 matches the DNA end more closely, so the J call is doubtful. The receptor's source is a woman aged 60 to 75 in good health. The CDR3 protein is CASSRQGSAYEQYF. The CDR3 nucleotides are TGTGCCAGCAGTCGACAGGGGTCCGCCTACGAGCAGTACTTC.